This T cell receptor (beta chain) was sequenced during a study of T cell responses to AZD1222 COVID-19 vaccine. Study-wide results and caveats: Repertoires in all cases were sampled only once the peak T cell response had passed. Dominant CD4 TCR responses targeted spike regions 160-218 and 743-854.

Researchers grouped second doses given at about 4 or about 12 weeks into one pool. Here immunoSEQ multiplex PCR was the method, and the copy in TCRdb shows in-frame clones only, minus some. The table has about 140,000 clones, 88% seen once. Notes on this clone: The antigen remains unidentified.

V dropped 4 bases and J dropped 9; count of bases not matched to a gene: 12. Germline lookup yields CDR1 SGHRS and CDR2 YFSETQ. The CDR3 sequence is 15 residues long. Sequencing used peripheral blood, obtained 28 days after the second AZD1222 dose. The chain recombines TRBV5-1 with TRBJ2-1; the match to TRBD2 covers 8 bases. The sequence was collected from an adult who received the AZD1222 COVID-19 vaccine. CDR3 nucleotides: TGCGCCAGCAGCGTGAGTACCGGGACTAGGTCTGAGCAGTTCTTC. This gives the protein CASSVSTGTRSEQFF.